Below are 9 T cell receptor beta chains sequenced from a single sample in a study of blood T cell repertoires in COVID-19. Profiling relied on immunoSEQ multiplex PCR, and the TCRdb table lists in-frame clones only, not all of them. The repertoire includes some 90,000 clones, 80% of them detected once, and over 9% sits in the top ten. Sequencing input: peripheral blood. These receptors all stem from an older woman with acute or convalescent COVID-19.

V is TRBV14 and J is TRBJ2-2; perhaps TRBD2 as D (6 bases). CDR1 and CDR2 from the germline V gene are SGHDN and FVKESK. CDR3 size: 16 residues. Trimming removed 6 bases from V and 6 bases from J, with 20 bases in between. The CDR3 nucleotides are TGTGCCAGCAGTCGTGCGGGACCAAAGGCGTCCGGGGAGCTGTTTTTT. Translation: CASSRAGPKASGELFF.

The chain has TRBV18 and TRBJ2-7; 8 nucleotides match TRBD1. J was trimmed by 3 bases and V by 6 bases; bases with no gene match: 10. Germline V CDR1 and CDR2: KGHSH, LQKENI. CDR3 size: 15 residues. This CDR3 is CASSLGQGTNYEQYF. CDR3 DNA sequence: TGTGCCAGCTCTCTAGGACAGGGAACAAACTACGAGCAGTACTTC. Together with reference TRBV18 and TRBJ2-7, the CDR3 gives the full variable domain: NAGVMQNPRHLVRRRGQEARLRCSPMKGHSHVYWYRQLPEEGLKFMVYLQKENIIDESGMPKERFSAEFPKEGPSILRIQQVVRGDSAAYFCASSLGQGTNYEQYFGPGTRLTVT.

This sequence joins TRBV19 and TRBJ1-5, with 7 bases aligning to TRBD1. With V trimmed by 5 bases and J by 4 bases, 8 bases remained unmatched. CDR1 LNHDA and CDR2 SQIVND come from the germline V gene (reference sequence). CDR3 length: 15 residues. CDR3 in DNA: TGTGCCAGTAGTTTTTTGACGACAGGGAATCAGCCCCAGCATTTT. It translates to CASSFLTTGNQPQHF.

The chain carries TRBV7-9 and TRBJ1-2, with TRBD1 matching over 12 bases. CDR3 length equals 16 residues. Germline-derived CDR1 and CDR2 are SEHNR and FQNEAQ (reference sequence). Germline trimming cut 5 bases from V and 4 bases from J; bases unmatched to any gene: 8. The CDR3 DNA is TGTGCCAGCAGCACGGGACAGGGGGCTGTAGGCTATGGCTACACCTTC. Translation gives CASSTGQGAVGYGYTF.

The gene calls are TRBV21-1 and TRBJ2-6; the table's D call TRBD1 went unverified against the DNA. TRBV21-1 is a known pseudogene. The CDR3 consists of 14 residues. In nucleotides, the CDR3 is TGTGCCAGCAGCAACCACTCTGGGGCCAACGTCCTGACTTTC. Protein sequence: CASSNHSGANVLTF.

This CDR3 is CASSYGLAGSYEQYF. CDR3 sequence (DNA): TGTGCCAGCAGTTACGGGCTAGCGGGATCCTACGAGCAGTACTTC. This sequence joins TRBV6-2 or TRBV6-3 and TRBJ2-7; 9 bases agree with TRBD2. The germline V gene encodes CDR1 MNHEY and CDR2 SVGEGT. This CDR3 region has 15 residues. V shed 2 bases and J 1 base; nucleotides not matched to a gene: 3.

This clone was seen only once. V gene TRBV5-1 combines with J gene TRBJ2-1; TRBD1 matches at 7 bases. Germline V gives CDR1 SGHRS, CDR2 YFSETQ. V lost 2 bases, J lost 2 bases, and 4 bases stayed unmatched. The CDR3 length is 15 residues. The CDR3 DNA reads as TGCGCCAGCAGCTTACCGGGACAGCCCTACAATGAGCAGTTCTTC. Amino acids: CASSLPGQPYNEQFF.

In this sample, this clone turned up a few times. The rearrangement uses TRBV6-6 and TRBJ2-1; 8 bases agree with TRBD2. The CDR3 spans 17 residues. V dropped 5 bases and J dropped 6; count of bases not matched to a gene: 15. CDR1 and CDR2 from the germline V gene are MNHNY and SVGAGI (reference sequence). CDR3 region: CASSPGFGLASPNEQFF. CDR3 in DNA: TGTGCCAGCAGTCCTGGGTTTGGACTAGCATCCCCCAATGAGCAGTTCTTC.

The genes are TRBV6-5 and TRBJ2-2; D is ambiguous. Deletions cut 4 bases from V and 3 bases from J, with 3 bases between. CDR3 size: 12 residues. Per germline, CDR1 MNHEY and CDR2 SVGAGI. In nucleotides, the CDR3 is TGTGCCAGCAGTTCCTACACCGGGGAGCTGTTTTTT. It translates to CASSSYTGELFF.